This is a list of T cell receptor beta chains from one sample in a study of blood T cell repertoires in COVID-19. TCRdb's table, derived via immunoSEQ multiplex PCR, lists solely in-frame clones and lacks some. The table lists some 350,000 clones, about 90% of them singletons. Sequencing was carried out using peripheral blood. The receptors stem from a woman in her fifties or sixties with COVID-19, enrolled during active disease. Both conserved end residues are part of each CDR3. The D gene is left open where the match is weak. Clone size appears in some rows only: once, few, many, or a class for an expanded clone.

V: TRBV29-1
size: -
D: -
J: TRBJ2-5
DNA: TGCAGCGTGGCAGGGGAAGAGACCCAGTACTTC
CDR3: CSVAGEETQYF

V: TRBV25-1
size: -
D: -
J: TRBJ2-7
DNA: TGTGCCAGCACCAGGGCCCGTCCCGAACCCTCCTACGAGCAGTACTTC
CDR3: CASTRARPEPSYEQYF

V: TRBV5-4
size: -
D: TRBD1
J: TRBJ1-2
DNA: TGTGCCAGCAGCTTCGGGACAGTTAACTATGGCTACACCTTC
CDR3: CASSFGTVNYGYTF

V: TRBV4-1
size: -
D: TRBD1
J: TRBJ1-6
DNA: TGCGCCAGCAGCCAAGATTCGACAGGGGGGAGGGCACCCCTCCACTTT
CDR3: CASSQDSTGGRAPLHF

V: TRBV9
size: -
D: -
J: TRBJ1-1
DNA: TGTGCCAGCAGCGTAGCTACAGGGCCCTATGAAGCTTTCTTT
CDR3: CASSVATGPYEAFF

V: TRBV3-1/TRBV3-2
size: -
D: TRBD1
J: TRBJ1-2
DNA: TGTGCCAGCAGCCCCGACAGGGACTATGGCTACACCTTC
CDR3: CASSPDRDYGYTF

V: TRBV6-5
size: -
D: -
J: TRBJ2-7
DNA: TGTGCCAGCGATGCGAGCGAGTACTCCTACGAGCAGTACTTC
CDR3: CASDASEYSYEQYF

V: TRBV19
size: -
D: TRBD1
J: TRBJ2-7
DNA: TGTGCCAGTAGTGACAGGGGCTACGCCTACGAGCAGTACTTC
CDR3: CASSDRGYAYEQYF

V: TRBV6-1
size: -
D: TRBD1
J: TRBJ2-6
DNA: TGTGCCAGCAGTGCCAGGACAGGGAGTATCCCTGGGGCCAACGTCCTGACTTTC
CDR3: CASSARTGSIPGANVLTF

V: TRBV7-9
size: -
D: -
J: TRBJ1-2
DNA: TGTGCCAGCAGCGCCACCCAGGGTGGCTACACCTTC
CDR3: CASSATQGGYTF

V: TRBV6-5
size: -
D: TRBD1
J: TRBJ1-5
DNA: TGTGCCAGCAGAGATAACAGGGGAGAGCAGCCCCAGCATTTT
CDR3: CASRDNRGEQPQHF

V: TRBV27
size: -
D: TRBD2
J: TRBJ2-7
DNA: TGTGCCAGCAGTTCCGCCGGGACTAGGTTCTACGAGCAGTACTTC
CDR3: CASSSAGTRFYEQYF

V: TRBV19
size: -
D: TRBD1
J: TRBJ1-2
DNA: TGTGCCAGTAGGATAAGAGGGACAGGCTATGGCTACACCTTC
CDR3: CASRIRGTGYGYTF

V: TRBV5-1
size: -
D: -
J: TRBJ2-3
DNA: TGCGCCAGCAGCTCCACGGGTAGCGGCACAGATACGCAGTATTTT
CDR3: CASSSTGSGTDTQYF

V: TRBV5-8
size: -
D: TRBD1
J: TRBJ2-3
DNA: TGTGCCAGCAGCGTGAGAGAACCGGGACAGTACACAGATACGCAGTATTTT
CDR3: CASSVREPGQYTDTQYF

V: TRBV30
size: -
D: -
J: TRBJ1-2
DNA: TGTGCCTGGAGTGAAAACAGGGCGTCGGGCCGCCTTGATGGCTACACCTTC
CDR3: CAWSENRASGRLDGYTF

V: TRBV11-3
size: -
D: -
J: TRBJ2-1
DNA: TGTGCCAGCAGCTTGGTCCGGAGCTCCTACAATGAGCAGTTCTTC
CDR3: CASSLVRSSYNEQFF

V: TRBV2
size: -
D: -
J: TRBJ1-1
DNA: TGTGCCAGCTGGAACAGGGTACGGGAAGCTTTCTTT
CDR3: CASWNRVREAFF

V: TRBV5-1
size: -
D: TRBD1
J: TRBJ2-2
DNA: TGCGCCAGCAGCCCGGACAGGGCTTCGCCCCGCGAGCTGTTTTTT
CDR3: CASSPDRASPRELFF

V: TRBV11-1
size: -
D: -
J: TRBJ1-2
DNA: TGTGCCAGCAGCTCAAACAGGGAGGGCTACACCTTC
CDR3: CASSSNREGYTF

V: TRBV6-5
size: -
D: TRBD1
J: TRBJ2-1
DNA: TGTGCCAGCAGTTACTCGAACAGGGGCTACAATGAGCAGTTCTTC
CDR3: CASSYSNRGYNEQFF

V: TRBV5-4
size: -
D: -
J: TRBJ1-2
DNA: TGTGCCAGCAGCTTGGCCAGGGCCAGCTATGGCTACACCTTC
CDR3: CASSLARASYGYTF

V: TRBV27
size: -
D: -
J: TRBJ1-6
DNA: TGTGCCAGCAGTTTAGGCGTAATGAGAGGCTCACCCCTCCACTTT
CDR3: CASSLGVMRGSPLHF

V: TRBV10-3
size: once
D: -
J: TRBJ1-4
DNA: TGTGCCATCAGTGAGTCGACTGGGTCTAATGAAAAACTGTTTTTT
CDR3: CAISESTGSNEKLFF

V: TRBV5-1
size: -
D: -
J: TRBJ1-3
DNA: TGCGCCAGCACTCCCGGACATTCTAGCTCTGGAAACACCATATATTTT
CDR3: CASTPGHSSSGNTIYF

V: TRBV7-9
size: once
D: -
J: TRBJ1-5
DNA: TGTGCCAGCAGCCCGACAATGGGAGGCAATCAGCCCCAGCATTTT
CDR3: CASSPTMGGNQPQHF

V: TRBV29-1
size: -
D: -
J: TRBJ1-5
DNA: TGCAGCGTTGCCCGGGACAAATATCAGCCCCAGCATTTT
CDR3: CSVARDKYQPQHF

V: TRBV11-2
size: -
D: -
J: TRBJ1-1
DNA: TGTGCCAGCAGCTCAATGGGACAATCTAAGAACACTGAAGCTTTCTTT
CDR3: CASSSMGQSKNTEAFF

V: TRBV12-3/TRBV12-4
size: -
D: TRBD2
J: TRBJ2-2
DNA: TGTGCCAGCAGTTTTGGGGGGGACGGGGAGCTGTTTTTT
CDR3: CASSFGGDGELFF

V: TRBV5-1
size: -
D: -
J: TRBJ1-1
DNA: TGCGCCAGCGGTGACGTCTCCGGGACTGAAGCTTTCTTT
CDR3: CASGDVSGTEAFF

V: TRBV3-1/TRBV3-2
size: -
D: -
J: TRBJ1-6
DNA: TGTGCCAGCAGCCATAACAGGGCGGTGTCGTATAATTCACCCCTCCACTTT
CDR3: CASSHNRAVSYNSPLHF

V: TRBV12-5
size: -
D: TRBD1
J: TRBJ1-1
DNA: TGTGCTAGTGGCCTGGGTGGACAGGCGAGCACTGAAGCTTTCTTT
CDR3: CASGLGGQASTEAFF